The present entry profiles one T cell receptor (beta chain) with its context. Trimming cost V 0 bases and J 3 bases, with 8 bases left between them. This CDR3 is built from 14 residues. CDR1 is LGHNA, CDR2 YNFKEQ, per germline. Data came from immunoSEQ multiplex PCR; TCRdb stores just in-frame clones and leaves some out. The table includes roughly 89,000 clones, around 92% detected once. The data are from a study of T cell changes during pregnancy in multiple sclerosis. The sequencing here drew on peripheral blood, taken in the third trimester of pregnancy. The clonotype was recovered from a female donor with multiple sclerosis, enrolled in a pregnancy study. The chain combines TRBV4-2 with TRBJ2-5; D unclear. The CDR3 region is CASSQESQEETQYF. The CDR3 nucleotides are TGTGCCAGCAGCCAAGAGAGCCAGGAAGAGACCCAGTACTTC.